The entry that follows covers one T cell receptor beta chain sequence. No antigen is known for it. Sequencing was performed with immunoSEQ multiplex PCR; in TCRdb, only in-frame clones are kept and a portion is missing. This sample has 60,000 to 85,000 clones; 85% to 90% occur once, and the top ten carry approximately 0.5%. This specimen comes from a study of OX40 agonist ivuxolimab in advanced cancers. In the study overall: Participants could have had prior anti-PD-1, anti-PD-L1 or anti-CTLA-4 therapy, and around 40% had some.

The V end lost 0 bases, the J end lost 1 base, and 10 bases lay between the germline ends. Per the germline V gene, CDR1 is LGHNA and CDR2 is YNFKEQ. This CDR3 has 16 amino acids. Points from the study as a whole: The study observed clonal expansion of CD4+ and CD8+ blood T cells by week 6 at 0.1 to 3.0 mg/kg. Relative to CD4+ cells, CD8+ T cells on average had more expanded clones.

The chain combines TRBV4-2 with TRBJ1-5; D uncertain. The specimen comprised CD4+ or CD8+ T cells sorted from blood, sampled in a trial of the OX40 agonist ivuxolimab. The source of this sequence is an adult with an advanced solid tumor such as melanoma, head and neck, liver or kidney cancer. The CDR3 region has the DNA TGTGCCAGCAGCCAAGATCCGGAGTTAAGCAATCAGCCCCAGCATTTT. Translation: CASSQDPELSNQPQHF.